This is a list of T cell receptor beta chains from one sample in a study of cytomegalovirus exposure and HLA in healthy donors. Data came from immunoSEQ multiplex PCR; TCRdb stores just in-frame clones and leaves some out. The top ten hold 1.5% to 2% of the sample, which has 85,000 to 130,000 clones, less than 90% seen once. Sequenced: PBMCs. All receptors derive from a young woman in good health and CMV-seropositive. Each CDR3 is given with its conserved first and last residue. Each record gives: D gene, clone size, V gene, J gene, CDR3 protein, CDR3 DNA. D genes are given only for firm matches. The size entry is marked missing in some rows and otherwise reads once, few, many or a size class.

-	-	TRBV7-9	TRBJ1-5	CASSAGPNSNQPQHF	TGTGCCAGCAGCGCGGGGCCTAATAGCAATCAGCCCCAGCATTTT
-	-	TRBV6-1	TRBJ1-1	CASRPRRDTEAFF	TGTGCCAGCAGGCCTCGACGGGACACTGAAGCTTTCTTT
TRBD1	-	TRBV10-2	TRBJ1-1	CASSDRGQGLGEAFF	TGCGCCAGCAGTGATAGGGGACAGGGCCTGGGTGAAGCTTTCTTT
TRBD1	few	TRBV19	TRBJ2-7	CASSMVGQGYEQYF	TGTGCCAGTAGTATGGTGGGACAGGGCTACGAGCAGTACTTC
-	-	TRBV29-1	TRBJ2-2	CSVDRVPNTGELFF	TGCAGCGTTGACAGGGTCCCGAACACCGGGGAGCTGTTTTTT
-	-	TRBV28	TRBJ1-6	CASSSRGSGVYNSPLHF	TGTGCCAGCAGTTCTAGGGGTTCGGGGGTATATAATTCACCCCTCCACTTT
-	few	TRBV28	TRBJ1-5	CASSRIGTGNQPQHF	TGTGCCAGCAGCAGGATCGGAACAGGGAATCAGCCCCAGCATTTT
TRBD1	-	TRBV28	TRBJ1-2	CASSLQPGQGYGYTF	TGTGCCAGCAGTTTACAACCTGGACAGGGGTATGGCTACACCTTC
TRBD1	-	TRBV5-4	TRBJ1-2	CASSFQGDYGYTF	TGTGCCAGCAGCTTCCAGGGGGACTATGGCTACACCTTC
TRBD1	-	TRBV6-5	TRBJ1-5	CASSLRTGNQPQHF	TGTGCCAGCAGTCTACGGACAGGAAATCAGCCCCAGCATTTT
-	-	TRBV6-6	TRBJ2-5	CASTGAGETQYF	TGTGCCAGCACAGGGGCTGGGGAGACCCAGTACTTC
TRBD1	-	TRBV5-6	TRBJ2-7	CASTYNPRGTYEQYF	TGTGCCAGCACCTACAATCCCAGGGGGACGTACGAGCAGTACTTC
-	-	TRBV28	TRBJ1-5	CASSFRLGSGQPQHF	TGTGCCAGCAGTTTTAGGTTGGGTTCAGGTCAGCCCCAGCATTTT
-	-	TRBV25-1	TRBJ2-4	CASRETGAKNIQYF	TGTGCCAGCAGGGAGACAGGAGCCAAAAACATTCAGTACTTC
TRBD1	-	TRBV28	TRBJ2-1	CASSSPSGQDYNEQFF	TGTGCCAGCAGCTCTCCCTCGGGACAGGACTACAATGAGCAGTTCTTC
TRBD1	-	TRBV18	TRBJ2-3	CASSTYGTDTDTQYF	TGTGCCAGCTCTACGTACGGGACAGACACAGATACGCAGTATTTT
TRBD1	-	TRBV5-1	TRBJ2-5	CASSLLTGGQETQYF	TGCGCCAGCAGCTTATTGACAGGGGGACAAGAGACCCAGTACTTC
-	-	TRBV6-1	TRBJ1-1	CASRGRPGATTEAFF	TGTGCCAGCCGAGGACGGCCAGGGGCAACCACTGAAGCTTTCTTT
TRBD2	-	TRBV28	TRBJ2-3	CASSLGGGATDTQYF	TGTGCCAGCAGTTTAGGCGGGGGGGCCACAGATACGCAGTATTTT
TRBD1	once	TRBV27	TRBJ1-6	CASSPRALGGLDSPLHF	TGTGCCAGCAGCCCGCGAGCCCTAGGGGGCTTAGATTCACCCCTCCACTTT
-	-	TRBV18	TRBJ1-1	CASGELGADTEAFF	TGTGCCAGCGGAGAGCTGGGGGCGGACACTGAAGCTTTCTTT
-	-	TRBV13	TRBJ1-1	CASTGGTEAFF	TGTGCCAGCACAGGTGGCACTGAAGCTTTCTTT
TRBD1	-	TRBV28	TRBJ2-2	CASRLTGGYTGELFF	TGTGCCAGCAGACTCACAGGGGGTTACACCGGGGAGCTGTTTTTT
-	-	TRBV19	TRBJ1-1	CASSIGQIQNTEAFF	TGTGCCAGTAGTATCGGACAGATACAGAACACTGAAGCTTTCTTT
-	-	TRBV9	TRBJ1-2	CASSVGADDLYGYTF	TGTGCCAGCAGCGTAGGGGCAGACGATTTATATGGCTACACCTTC
-	-	TRBV11-2	TRBJ1-2	CASNPGGYGGYTF	TGTGCCAGCAACCCGGGGGGGTACGGGGGCTACACCTTC
TRBD2	-	TRBV7-9	TRBJ2-3	CASSLARGGGDTQYF	TGTGCCAGCAGCTTAGCCCGGGGGGGCGGAGATACGCAGTATTTT
-	-	TRBV7-9	TRBJ2-1	CASSLLAGYNEQFF	TGTGCCAGCAGCTTATTAGCAGGGTACAATGAGCAGTTCTTC